The 23 T cell receptor beta chains reported below all come from one sample, sequenced in a study of blood T cell repertoires in COVID-19. Clones were sequenced by immunoSEQ multiplex PCR, and TCRdb holds only the in-frame ones, with some missing. The sample has over 40,000 clones, less than 90% seen once. The sample comprised peripheral blood. These receptor sequences come from a human donor in a cohort sampled during active COVID-19.

This chain connects TRBV10-1 to TRBJ2-7, with D possibly being TRBD1 (6 bases). The CDR3 covers 15 residues. Germline CDR1 WNHNN, CDR2 SYGVQD (reference sequence). V was clipped by 0 bases and J by 3 bases, with 12 bases between them. The DNA for the CDR3 is TGCGCCAGCAGTGAGTCGAGACAGGTGGTCTACGAGCAGTACGTC. Translated, it gives CASSESRQVVYEQYV.

The chain joins TRBV14 to TRBJ2-5; D may be TRBD1 (6 bases). There are 15 residues in the CDR3. CDR1 and CDR2 from the germline V gene are SGHDN and FVKESK. V lost 3 bases and J lost 5, with 16 bases in between. This chain's CDR3 is CASSQTGQTDETQYF. The CDR3 DNA sequence: TGTGCCAGCAGCCAGACGGGACAAACGGATGAGACCCAGTACTTC.

The rearrangement links TRBV11-2 to TRBJ2-7; D is possibly TRBD2 (7 bases). V was clipped by 3 bases and J by 7 bases, with 13 bases between them. Germline lookup yields CDR1 SGHAT and CDR2 FQNNGV. The CDR3 has 13 amino acids. The CDR3 region has the DNA TGTGCCAGCAGCTTGGGGGGGCTAGGAGAGCAGTACTTC. This translates into CASSLGGLGEQYF.

This clone was recorded once. CDR3 nucleotide sequence: TGTGCCAGCAGCTCATTCGGACAGGCCTACGAGCAGTACTTC. It is translated as CASSSFGQAYEQYF. The genes are TRBV28 and TRBJ2-7, with TRBD1 matching over 7 bases. V shed 6 bases and J 2 bases; nucleotides not matched to a gene: 7. The CDR3 covers 14 residues. Germline assignment: CDR1 MDHEN and CDR2 SYDVKM.

The chain joins TRBV6-5 to TRBJ1-1; 8 positions match TRBD1. The germline gives CDR1 MNHEY, CDR2 SVGAGI. The length of the CDR3 is 15 residues. V was pared by 6 bases and J by 1 base, with 7 bases of the junction left unmatched. The CDR3 here is CASSLQGTGNTEAFF. The CDR3 nucleotides are TGTGCCAGCAGCCTCCAAGGGACAGGGAACACTGAAGCTTTCTTT.

The chain couples TRBV3-1 (or the pseudogene TRBV3-2) to TRBJ2-7; D is undetermined. The germline CDR1 and CDR2 sequences are LGHDT and YNNKEL (reference sequence). V lost 4 bases to trimming and J lost 6 bases, with 13 bases between them. This CDR3 is built from 13 residues. The CDR3 loop reads CASSPRARAEQYF. The CDR3 nucleotides are TGTGCCAGCAGCCCCCGAGCCCGTGCCGAGCAGTACTTC.

The rearrangement joins TRBV6-5 to TRBJ2-7; D remains unclear. The CDR3 extends over 10 amino acids. Trimming shortened V by 7 bases and J by 6 bases, and 7 bases separated the two germline ends. The germline V gene encodes CDR1 MNHEY and CDR2 SVGAGI. In DNA, the CDR3 is TGTGCCAGCACCCCCCTCGAGCAGTACGTC. It encodes CASTPLEQYV.

This rearrangement joins TRBV2 to TRBJ2-2; D might be TRBD2 (6 bases). CDR1 is SNHLY and CDR2 is FYNNEI in the germline V gene. With 7 bases removed from V and 1 base from J, the gap between germline ends came to 13 bases. The CDR3 runs 15 residues. The DNA for the CDR3 is TGTGCCAGCAAGACGGGCGGGGTGAACACCGGGGAGCTGTTTTTT. Protein: CASKTGGVNTGELFF. Filled out from reference TRBV2 and TRBJ2-2, the complete variable domain reads EPEVTQTPSHQVTQMGQEVILRCVPISNHLYFYWYRQILGQKVEFLVSFYNNEISEKSEIFDDQFSVERPDGSNFTLKIRSTKLEDSAMYFCASKTGGVNTGELFFGEGSRLTVL.

The chain combines TRBV4-3 with TRBJ1-3; D is perhaps TRBD1 (5 bases). This CDR3 has 13 amino acids. V was cut by 2 bases and J by 11 bases, with 13 bases left in between. Germline CDR1 reads LGHNA; CDR2 reads YSLEER. The CDR3 spells CASSQPGAGPIYF. The DNA for the CDR3 is TGCGCCAGCAGCCAACCTGGGGCTGGTCCCATATATTTT.

The gene calls are TRBV11-2 and TRBJ2-2, with 8 positions matching TRBD1. V shed 5 bases, J shed 4 bases, and the junction held 6 bases outside the gene matches. Per the germline V gene, CDR1 is SGHAT and CDR2 is FQNNGV. The CDR3 is made up of 15 amino acids. The chain's CDR3 is CASSAQGAPTGELFF. CDR3 nucleotide sequence: TGTGCCAGCAGCGCCCAGGGGGCGCCCACCGGGGAGCTGTTTTTT.

The chain couples TRBV6-5 to TRBJ2-1; unclear D gene. V shed 4 bases and J shed 0 bases, with 13 bases lying between them. CDR1 is MNHEY, CDR2 SVGAGI, per germline. There are 16 residues in the CDR3. The CDR3 region is CASSLLSSSSYNEQFF. The DNA for the CDR3 is TGTGCCAGCAGTTTACTTAGCTCAAGCTCCTACAATGAGCAGTTCTTC.

This chain uses TRBV28 with TRBJ1-6; a possible D gene is TRBD1 (5 bases). In germline, CDR1 is MDHEN, CDR2 SYDVKM. The CDR3 consists of 15 residues. V lost 7 bases, J lost 8 bases, and 18 bases lay in between. The DNA for the CDR3 is TGTGCCAGCACCCCTGTGGGCCCCAGGGATTCACCCCTCCACTTT. Translation gives CASTPVGPRDSPLHF.

The chain joins TRBV28 to TRBJ1-2, with D possibly being TRBD1 (6 bases). Deletions cut 5 bases from V and 4 bases from J, with 17 bases between. Germline loops: CDR1 MDHEN, CDR2 SYDVKM. The CDR3 is 15 amino acids. The CDR3 DNA reads TGTGCCAGCAGTCCTCCCCGCACAGGGCCCTATGGCTACACCTTC. Amino acids: CASSPPRTGPYGYTF.

The chain has TRBV28 and TRBJ1-1, with D possibly being TRBD1 (6 bases). V was shortened by 3 bases and J by 1 base, with 9 bases between the two germline ends. CDR3 length: 14 residues. CDR1 MDHEN and CDR2 SYDVKM come from the germline V gene. CDR3 in amino acids: CASSLETGNTEAFF. CDR3 DNA sequence: TGTGCCAGCAGTTTGGAGACAGGGAACACTGAAGCTTTCTTT. Based on the CDR3 plus reference TRBV28 and TRBJ1-1, the full variable domain is DVKVTQSSRYLVKRTGEKVFLECVQDMDHENMFWYRQDPGLGLRLIYFSYDVKMKEKGDIPEGYSVSREKKERFSLILESASTNQTSMYLCASSLETGNTEAFFGQGTRLTVV.

J is TRBJ1-2 and V is TRBV9; TRBD1 matches 9 bases. Per germline, CDR1 SGDLS and CDR2 YYNGEE. Unmatched junction bases numbered 5, after V lost 6 bases and J lost 2 bases. The CDR3 is 14 residues long. Written as DNA, the CDR3 is TGTGCCAGCACCCCGGGACAGGGAAACTATGGCTACACCTTC. Its translation is CASTPGQGNYGYTF.

The J gene is TRBJ2-7, the V gene TRBV27; possibly TRBD1 for D (5 bases). Germline V lookup: CDR1 MNHEY, CDR2 SMNVEV (reference sequence). The CDR3 covers 13 residues. Trimming stripped 6 bases from V and 2 bases from J, with 11 bases between. CDR3 sequence (DNA): TGTGCCAGCAGCCCCAGGGTTACCTACGAGCAGTACTTC. This encodes CASSPRVTYEQYF.

The count of this clone is one. The V and J genes are TRBV28 and TRBJ2-7; D possibly corresponds to TRBD1 (6 bases). Germline values: CDR1 MDHEN, CDR2 SYDVKM. This CDR3 is 14 amino acids long. Trimming stripped 2 bases from V and 9 bases from J, with 17 bases between. The CDR3 nucleotides are TGTGCCAGCAGTTTAATTGGGGCACAGGGTTTGCAGTACTTC. This codes for CASSLIGAQGLQYF.

This rearrangement joins TRBV2 to TRBJ2-7; 8 nucleotides line up with TRBD1. Germline CDR1 is SNHLY and CDR2 is FYNNEI. The CDR3 has 14 residues. Trimming at V came to 2 bases and at J to 2 bases, leaving 2 bases not matched to a gene. The CDR3 DNA sequence: TGTGCCAGCAGTGAACAGGGGGCAGCCTACGAGCAGTACGTC. It yields the protein CASSEQGAAYEQYV.

The chain combines TRBV10-3 with TRBJ1-4; 8 positions match TRBD1. The CDR3 consists of 14 residues. CDR1 and CDR2 (germline): ENHRY, SYGVKD. J lost 8 bases, V lost 4 bases, and 6 bases had no gene match. The CDR3 nucleotides read TGTGCCATCAGTGGAGGACAGGGCGGGGAAAAACTGTTTTTT. Translated, it gives CAISGGQGGEKLFF.

This chain joins TRBV19 and TRBJ1-2, with D maybe TRBD1 (6 bases). The V and J ends lost 7 bases and 3 bases respectively, with 12 bases between them. The CDR3 is 13 residues long. CDR1 and CDR2 (germline): LNHDA, SQIVND (reference sequence). The CDR3 DNA follows: TGTGCCAGTACCATACAGGGATACTATGGCTACACCTTC. Its translation is CASTIQGYYGYTF.

This chain uses TRBV19 with TRBJ2-2; the match to TRBD1 covers 9 bases. Germline values: CDR1 LNHDA, CDR2 SQIVND (reference sequence). V shed 5 bases and J 0 bases; nucleotides not matched to a gene: 4. This CDR3 region has 16 residues. The CDR3 coding sequence is TGTGCCAGTAGTTCCGGGACAGGGACGAACACCGGGGAGCTGTTTTTT. Its translation is CASSSGTGTNTGELFF.

This chain links TRBV5-1 with TRBJ2-3, with TRBD2 matching 12 bases. CDR3 size: 15 residues. The V and J ends lost 3 bases and 2 bases, in that order; junction bases with no gene match: 1. Germline V gene sequence: CDR1 SGHRS, CDR2 YFSETQ. As DNA, the CDR3 is TGCGCCAGCAGCTGGACTAGCGGGGTCACAGATACGCAGTATTTT. Translation gives CASSWTSGVTDTQYF.

The CDR3 DNA sequence: TGTGCCAGGGTCGCGGAGCCCTCCAATGAGCAGTTCTTC. It specifies CARVAEPSNEQFF. The rearrangement joins TRBV7-2 to TRBJ2-1; no clear D. Between the trimmed V and J ends, which lost 9 bases and 6 bases, there was a span of 15 bases. The germline gives CDR1 SGHTA, CDR2 FQGNSA. This CDR3 has 13 amino acids. Filled out from reference TRBV7-2 and TRBJ2-1, the complete variable domain reads GAGVSQSPSNKVTEKGKDVELRCDPISGHTALYWYRQSLGQGLEFLIYFQGNSAPDKSGLPSDRFSAERTGGSVSTLTIQRTQQEDSAVYLCARVAEPSNEQFFGPGTRLTVL.